These 17 T cell receptor beta chains share one sample of origin, sequenced in a study of pediatric ulcerative colitis. During colonoscopy, one to two rectal pinch biopsies were collected. Assay used: immunoSEQ multiplex PCR; TCRdb lists only in-frame clones, some missing. The sample yields tens of thousands of clones, about 81% seen once. The sample was gut tissue. These receptors were collected from a boy younger than 18 with severe ulcerative colitis.

V usage is TRBV21-1 and J usage is TRBJ1-1; the table's D call of TRBD1 was not tested on the DNA. TRBV21-1 is deemed a pseudogene. The CDR3 is 18 amino acids. The CDR3 coding sequence is TGTGCCAGCAGCGCCCCAGGACAGGGGGCTTTAGGGAACACTGAAGCTTTCTTT. Its translation is CASSAPGQGALGNTEAFF.

This clone was seen a few times. The chain links TRBV28 to TRBJ1-5; no reliable D call. From germline, CDR1 is MDHEN and CDR2 SYDVKM. This CDR3 is built from 13 residues. Trimming took off 4 bases at V and 0 bases at J, with 4 bases between the two ends. CDR3 bases: TGTGCCAGCAGTTACTTTAGCAATCAGCCCCAGCATTTT. Translating gives CASSYFSNQPQHF. The full variable domain, rest sourced from reference TRBV28 and TRBJ1-5, is DVKVTQSSRYLVKRTGEKVFLECVQDMDHENMFWYRQDPGLGLRLIYFSYDVKMKEKGDIPEGYSVSREKKERFSLILESASTNQTSMYLCASSYFSNQPQHFGDGTRLSIL.

The V gene is TRBV27, the J gene TRBJ1-3; TRBD1 is a possible D gene (5 bases). Germline loops: CDR1 MNHEY, CDR2 SMNVEV (reference sequence). Trimming pared 2 bases from V and 4 bases from J, leaving 21 bases between. There are 18 residues in the CDR3. The CDR3 bases are TGTGCCAGCAGTTTAGATGGGGACCGCCGCGGGTCCGGAAACACCATATATTTT. It specifies CASSLDGDRRGSGNTIYF.

The J gene is TRBJ2-7, the V gene TRBV5-6; no clear D gene. The CDR3 is 13 residues long. Germline assignment: CDR1 SGHDT and CDR2 YYEEEE. Trimming cost V 4 bases and J 2 bases, with 10 bases left between them. The CDR3 here is CASSQGGAYEQYF. The CDR3 coding sequence is TGTGCCAGCAGCCAAGGTGGAGCCTACGAGCAGTACTTC.

In this sample, this clone turned up a few times. The rearrangement links TRBV4-2 to TRBJ2-1, with TRBD1 as a possible D gene (5 bases). The CDR3 length is 13 residues. V was pared by 4 bases and J by 9 bases, with 13 bases between. Germline assignment: CDR1 LGHNA and CDR2 YNFKEQ. The CDR3 sequence is CASSLEGASEQFF. The CDR3 region has the DNA TGTGCCAGCAGCCTGGAAGGGGCATCTGAGCAGTTCTTC.

This sequence joins TRBV4-1 and TRBJ2-3, with 9 positions matching TRBD2. The CDR3 is 14 residues long. V lost 0 bases and J lost 7; bases outside the gene matches: 2. Germline V gene data show CDR1 as MGHRA and CDR2 as YSYEKL. Here the CDR3 reads CASSQELAGYTQYF. As DNA, the CDR3 is TGCGCCAGCAGCCAAGAGCTAGCGGGGTATACGCAGTATTTT.

The V call is TRBV5-1, the J call TRBJ2-2; the D is unclear. V gave up 5 bases and J gave up 7 bases, with 9 bases separating them. CDR3 length: 12 amino acids. Germline CDR1 reads SGHRS; CDR2 reads YFSETQ. CDR3 protein: CASRPSYGELFF. The CDR3 nucleotides read TGCGCCAGCAGACCGTCCTACGGGGAGCTGTTTTTT.

This chain joins TRBV5-1 and TRBJ2-7; 8 bases match TRBD2. Germline CDR1 is SGHRS and CDR2 is YFSETQ. The V and J ends lost 3 bases and 3 bases, in that order; junction bases with no gene match: 8. The CDR3 loop spans 15 amino acids. CDR3 nucleotide sequence: TGCGCCAGCAGCTCAGGGGTAGCGGGGTTCTACGAGCAGTACTTC. This translates into CASSSGVAGFYEQYF.

The rearrangement uses TRBV29-1 and TRBJ1-1; D is undetermined. There are 12 residues in the CDR3. Germline V gives CDR1 SQVTM, CDR2 ANQGSEA. V gave up 5 bases and J gave up 6 bases, with 13 bases separating them. In DNA form, the CDR3 reads TGCAGCGTTAGTGGAACCACGCCTGAAGCTTTCTTT. Its translation: CSVSGTTPEAFF.

The chain recombines TRBV27 with TRBJ2-7; TRBD1 agrees at 9 bases. V was clipped by 6 bases and J by 12 bases; unmatched bases: 6. Germline V lookup: CDR1 MNHEY, CDR2 SMNVEV (reference sequence). The CDR3 consists of 11 residues. Here the CDR3 reads CASRSGQGLYF. CDR3 bases: TGTGCCAGCAGGTCGGGACAGGGTCTGTACTTC.

This sequence joins TRBV5-1 and TRBJ2-1; D unclear. This CDR3 spans 13 amino acids. Deletions cut 0 bases from V and 2 bases from J, with 3 bases between. Germline V gene lookup returns CDR1 SGHRS and CDR2 YFSETQ. This CDR3 reads CASSLDPYNEQFF. Written as DNA, the CDR3 is TGCGCCAGCAGCTTGGATCCCTACAATGAGCAGTTCTTC. Drawing the rest from reference TRBV5-1 and TRBJ2-1, the complete variable domain is KAGVTQTPRYLIKTRGQQVTLSCSPISGHRSVSWYQQTPGQGLQFLFEYFSETQRNKGNFPGRFSGRQFSNSRSEMNVSTLELGDSALYLCASSLDPYNEQFFGPGTRLTVL.

This chain links TRBV27 with TRBJ2-7; D ambiguous. Deletions cut 5 bases from V and 2 bases from J, with 16 bases between. Germline CDR1 and CDR2: MNHEY and SMNVEV (reference sequence). The CDR3 contains 15 residues. CDR3 sequence: CASSQLGNVPYEQYF. DNA of the CDR3: TGTGCCAGCAGTCAGCTCGGAAATGTACCCTACGAGCAGTACTTC.

This clone was seen only once. The chain joins TRBV5-1 to TRBJ2-5; D may be TRBD2 (7 bases). The germline V gene has CDR1 SGHRS and CDR2 YFSETQ. The CDR3 is 15 amino acids. V lost 2 bases to trimming and J lost 2 bases, with 13 bases between them. DNA of the CDR3: TGCGCCAGCAGCTTCGGGGGGCGTGATCAAGAGACCCAGTACTTC. As protein: CASSFGGRDQETQYF. Full variable domain (outside the CDR3, taken from reference TRBV5-1 and TRBJ2-5): KAGVTQTPRYLIKTRGQQVTLSCSPISGHRSVSWYQQTPGQGLQFLFEYFSETQRNKGNFPGRFSGRQFSNSRSEMNVSTLELGDSALYLCASSFGGRDQETQYFGPGTRLLVL.

CDR3 sequence (DNA): TGTGCCAGCAGTTACGGGTGGGGGAGCTCCTACAATGAGCAGTTCTTC. Its protein is CASSYGWGSSYNEQFF. The chain combines TRBV6-5 with TRBJ2-1, with D possibly being TRBD1 or TRBD2 (5 bases each). Per germline, CDR1 MNHEY and CDR2 SVGAGI. The ends were cut back, 2 bases at V and 0 bases at J, with 11 bases in the middle. This CDR3 spans 16 amino acids.

This chain links TRBV27 with TRBJ2-7; TRBD1 agrees at 8 bases. CDR3 size: 15 residues. V gave up 6 bases and J gave up 0 bases; unmatched junction bases: 7. Germline values: CDR1 MNHEY, CDR2 SMNVEV (reference sequence). The DNA of the CDR3 is TGTGCCAGCAGCCCCCGGACAGGGAGCTCCTACGAGCAGTACTTC. Translating gives CASSPRTGSSYEQYF.

The gene calls are TRBV4-1 and TRBJ1-3; maybe TRBD1 (5 bases). Trimming stripped 0 bases from V and 4 bases from J, with 13 bases between. The CDR3 has 16 amino acids. Per germline, CDR1 MGHRA and CDR2 YSYEKL. The CDR3 loop reads CASSQDPSGSGNTIYF. The CDR3 DNA follows: TGCGCCAGCAGCCAAGATCCGTCAGGGTCGGGAAACACCATATATTTT.

The V gene is TRBV20-1, the J gene TRBJ2-1; no clear D gene. The CDR3 is 11 amino acids. Germline CDR1 is DFQATT and CDR2 is SNEGSKA (reference sequence). With 0 bases removed from V and 8 bases from J, the gap between germline ends came to 5 bases. CDR3 nucleotide sequence: TGCAGTGCTAGAGATGGGGATGAGCAGTTCTTC. It encodes CSARDGDEQFF.